This record concerns one T cell receptor (beta chain) sequence. Its antigen is not yet known. No base quality information exists; no much larger clone differs at one position. Trimmed from V: 4 bases; trimmed from J: 5 bases; junction bases lacking a gene match: 9. CDR1 is given as MGHRA and CDR2 as YSYEKL, both from the germline V gene. The CDR3 goes from the cysteine to the phenylalanine over 16 residues. Only the CDR3 portion is preserved as DNA: 48 bases, with reading frame beginning at the first base. TCRbeta CDR3 regions were amplified from genomic DNA using the immunoSEQ Assay, a bias-controlled multiplex PCR. For the original study's pipeline: The number of nucleated cells in each sample was estimated from the amplification of reference gene primers within the assay. Sequence reads were collapsed and filtered to measure the absolute abundance of every unique TCRbeta CDR3 rearrangement. Productive Simpson clonality was computed per sample as the square root of Simpson's diversity index over productive rearrangements. TCRdb took this table from immuneACCESS and kept in-frame rearrangements with V and J called. Such tables lack part of the clones; where checked against another copy, unresolved V genes explain under half of the gap, and the rest is unexplained. V and J calls plus clone size are reproduced from that table; the DNA served to infer D and trimming. The sample table shows about 380,000 clones, and roughly 90% are seen once. Approximately 1.2% of the sample is taken by the ten largest.

Collaborating institutions collected whole blood in K2EDTA tubes following their own protocols. For TCRbeta analysis, collaborator samples were shipped as frozen whole blood, as isolated PBMCs, or as DNA extracted from either sample type. The data stem from a study of blood T cell repertoires in COVID-19 (dated by TCRdb to 2020 to 2022). Study-wide context: Samples covering the acute and convalescent phases of COVID-19 were provided by collaborators in the United States, Italy and Spain. The material from the prospective study consisted of cDNA or gDNA derived from T cells, B-cell-depleted T cells, or PBMCs. Deeply sampled blood TCRbeta repertoires from subjects exposed to, actively infected with, or recovered from COVID-19 were included in the dataset. A freely available public database, intended as a resource for researchers studying the immune response to SARS-CoV-2, is where the repertoires were released. Samples came from the ongoing ImmuneRACE study (first 160 participants) plus 1,254 subjects from 6 global collaborators. A de-identified subject ID, COVID-19 status, age in years and sex were almost always included in the sample metadata. Where HLA class I and class II types were available, the types were taken from metadata supplied by the sample provider, not from assay-based typing.

Overall results and qualifications from the work: Clinical and demographic metadata were provided uncurated, with the amount varying by source and participant.

Recombination joined TRBV4-1 with TRBJ2-2; TRBD1 lines up with 8 middle nucleotides. This TCR came from a man in his forties or fifties with acute or convalescent COVID-19. Sequenced input: peripheral blood. CDR3 sequence: CASSLGRGLLTGELFF. The DNA sequence follows: TGCGCCAGCAGCCTGGGCAGGGGGCTTTTGACCGGGGAGCTGTTTTTT.